This TCR beta chain was captured by sequencing in a study of blood T cell repertoires in COVID-19. At the level of the study: Acute and convalescent COVID-19 samples came from the United States, Italy and Spain. PBMCs, B-cell-depleted T cells, or T cells provided the cDNA or gDNA that made up the material.

The CDR3 consists of 15 residues. V gave up 3 bases and J gave up 10 bases, with 19 bases separating them. Germline V lookup: CDR1 MDHEN, CDR2 SYDVKM. Source study methods: By means of reference gene primer amplification, nucleated cell counts were estimated. This table comes from immunoSEQ multiplex PCR, and its TCRdb copy is limited to in-frame clones, with some not included. Clone size and the V and J calls come from that table; the DNA yielded D and trimming. The sample holds 150,000 to 200,000 clones, more than 80% seen once. Sequencing used peripheral blood. V gene TRBV28 combines with J gene TRBJ2-1; TRBD2 might be the D (5 bases). The clonotype was recovered from a woman in her sixties or seventies with acute or convalescent COVID-19. This CDR3 reads CASSFTAGPRLEQFF. The DNA of the CDR3 is TGTGCCAGCAGTTTTACGGCGGGCCCCAGGTTGGAGCAGTTCTTC.